This T cell receptor beta chain was documented in a study of shared clonotypes between healthy human individuals. Profiling relied on immunoSEQ multiplex PCR, and the TCRdb table lists in-frame clones only, not all of them. The top ten hold 10% to 15% of the sample, which has about half a million clones, 70% to 80% seen once. The receptor was derived from a woman aged 40 to 50 in good health. Some clones in this sample may be carry-over from other donors' samples. The sequencing sample was made of PBMCs.

The CDR3 region is CASSQKTGAYEQYF. The CDR3 coding sequence is TGTGCCAGCAGTCAGAAGACAGGAGCCTACGAGCAGTACTTC. The chain employs TRBV6-5 and TRBJ2-7, with a tentative D call TRBD1 (6 bases). The CDR3 spans 14 residues. Trimming stripped 5 bases from V and 2 bases from J, with 13 bases between. CDR1 is MNHEY, CDR2 SVGAGI, per germline.